Presented here are 8 T cell receptor beta chains from one specimen sequenced in a study of T cell repertoires in cytomegalovirus infection. One entry per CDR3 protein, called by TCRdb with MiXCR from the reads. This sample yields about 740,000 distinct CDR3 sequences, of which approximately 40% are seen a single time; about 2.8% belongs to the top ten. The sample comprised PBMCs. The receptors stem from a human donor in good health (CMV status not recorded). Some clones in this sample may be carry-over from other donors' samples.

This clonotype came up a few times. The chain couples TRBV28 to TRBJ1-1, with 8 nucleotides matching TRBD1. The V segment lost 7 bases and the J segment 4 bases; nucleotides outside the gene matches: 8. CDR3 length equals 14 residues. The germline V gene encodes CDR1 MDHEN and CDR2 SYDVKM. The CDR3 loop is CASTRDRGGTEAFF. The CDR3 DNA follows: TGTGCCAGCACAAGAGACAGGGGCGGCACTGAAGCTTTCTTT.

Concerning this clonotype: Compared with germline, one end of the junction differs, possibly owing to a read error. The chain uses TRBV9 and TRBJ1-5; maybe TRBD1 (5 bases). CDR1 is SGDLS, CDR2 YYNGEE, per germline. This CDR3 contains 15 residues. CDR3 nucleotides: TGTTCCAGCAGCGTATGGGGGGATAGCAATCAGCCCCAGCATTTT. This sequence encodes CSSSVWGDSNQPQHF.

This clonotype was detected many times. The genes are TRBV7-2 and TRBJ2-5, with 12 bases matching TRBD2. Germline lookup yields CDR1 SGHTA and CDR2 FQGNSA. The CDR3 has 16 residues. V trimming: 5 bases; J trimming: 2 bases; junction bases outside the gene matches: 6. CDR3: CASSRPTSGGQETQYF. The CDR3 DNA is TGTGCCAGCAGCCGCCCGACTAGCGGGGGTCAAGAGACCCAGTACTTC.

The chain uses TRBV7-2 and TRBJ2-7, with 8 bases identical to TRBD2. Germline lookup yields CDR1 SGHTA and CDR2 FQGNSA. The length of the CDR3 is 15 residues. V dropped 1 base and J dropped 8; count of bases not matched to a gene: 10. The CDR3 bases are TGTGCCAGCAGCTTAGTCGGGAGGGGACGGTACAAGCAGTACTTC. This sequence encodes CASSLVGRGRYKQYF. The whole variable domain, filled in from reference TRBV7-2 and TRBJ2-7, reads GAGVSQSPSNKVTEKGKDVELRCDPISGHTALYWYRQSLGQGLEFLIYFQGNSAPDKSGLPSDRFSAERTGGSVSTLTIQRTQQEDSAVYLCASSLVGRGRYKQYFGPGTRLTVT.

In this sample, this clonotype turned up many times. The chain joins TRBV7-6 to TRBJ2-1, with TRBD2 matching over 7 bases. V dropped 1 base and J dropped 4; count of bases not matched to a gene: 4. The CDR3 spans 15 residues. Germline V gives CDR1 SGHVS, CDR2 FNYEAQ. The CDR3 region is CASSLERDRYNEQFF. CDR3 coding DNA: TGTGCCAGCAGCTTAGAGCGGGACCGGTACAATGAGCAGTTCTTC.

This clonotype appeared a few times. The chain combines TRBV29-1 with TRBJ2-5; D may be TRBD2 (6 bases). The germline gives CDR1 SQVTM, CDR2 ANQGSEA. The CDR3 extends over 15 amino acids. The ends were cut back, 4 bases at V and 0 bases at J, with 15 bases in the middle. In DNA, the CDR3 is TGCAGCGTTGCCCATCGTTCGGGGGACCAAGAGACCCAGTACTTC. It encodes CSVAHRSGDQETQYF.

This clonotype was detected only once. The CDR3 protein is CASRAERGRGELFF. CDR3 nucleotide sequence: TGTGCCAGCAGAGCAGAAAGGGGAAGGGGGGAGCTGTTTTTT. This chain uses TRBV6-6 with TRBJ2-2; the D gene is possibly TRBD1 (5 bases). Trimming shortened V by 6 bases and J by 8 bases, and 16 bases separated the two germline ends. Germline CDR1 and CDR2: MNHNY and SVGAGI (reference sequence). The CDR3 is made up of 14 amino acids.

There are a few counts of this clonotype. The chain uses TRBV7-2 and TRBJ2-5, with 8 bases fitting TRBD1. CDR3 length: 15 amino acids. Germline V gene lookup returns CDR1 SGHTA and CDR2 FQGNSA. V shed 5 bases and J 5 bases; nucleotides not matched to a gene: 10. CDR3 residues: CASSNSGDRWETQYF. As DNA, the CDR3 is TGTGCCAGCAGCAACTCGGGGGACAGGTGGGAGACCCAGTACTTC.